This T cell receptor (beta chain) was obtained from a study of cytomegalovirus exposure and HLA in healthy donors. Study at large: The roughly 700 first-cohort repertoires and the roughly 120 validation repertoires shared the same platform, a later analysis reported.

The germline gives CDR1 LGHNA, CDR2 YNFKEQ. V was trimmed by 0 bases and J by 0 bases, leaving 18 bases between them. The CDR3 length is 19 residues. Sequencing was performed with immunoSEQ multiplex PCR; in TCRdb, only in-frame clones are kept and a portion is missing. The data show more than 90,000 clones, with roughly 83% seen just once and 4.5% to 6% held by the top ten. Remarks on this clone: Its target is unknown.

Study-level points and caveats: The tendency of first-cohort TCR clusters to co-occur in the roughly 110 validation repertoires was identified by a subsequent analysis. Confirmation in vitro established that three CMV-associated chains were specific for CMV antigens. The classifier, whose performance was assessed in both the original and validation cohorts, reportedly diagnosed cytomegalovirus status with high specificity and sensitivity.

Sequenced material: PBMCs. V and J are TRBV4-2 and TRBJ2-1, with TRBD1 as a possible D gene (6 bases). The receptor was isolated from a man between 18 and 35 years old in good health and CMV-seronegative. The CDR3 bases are TGTGCCAGCAGCCAAGAACAAGGCACAGGGACGGCCTCCTACAATGAGCAGTTCTTC. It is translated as CASSQEQGTGTASYNEQFF.